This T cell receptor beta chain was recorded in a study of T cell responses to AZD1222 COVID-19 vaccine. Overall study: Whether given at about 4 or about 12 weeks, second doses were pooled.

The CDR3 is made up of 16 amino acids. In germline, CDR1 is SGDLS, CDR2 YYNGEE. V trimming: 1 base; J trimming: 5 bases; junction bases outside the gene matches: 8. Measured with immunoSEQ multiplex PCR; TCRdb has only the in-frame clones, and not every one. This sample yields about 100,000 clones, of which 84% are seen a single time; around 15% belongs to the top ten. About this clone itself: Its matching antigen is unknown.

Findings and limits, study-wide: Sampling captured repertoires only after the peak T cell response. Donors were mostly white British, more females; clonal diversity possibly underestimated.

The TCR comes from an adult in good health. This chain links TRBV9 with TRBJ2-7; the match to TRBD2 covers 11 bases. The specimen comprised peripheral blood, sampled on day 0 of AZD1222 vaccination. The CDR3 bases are TGTGCCAGCAGCGTAAGCTCCGGGACTAGCGGTAACGAGCAGTACTTC. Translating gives CASSVSSGTSGNEQYF. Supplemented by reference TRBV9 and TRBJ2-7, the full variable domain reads DSGVTQTPKHLITATGQRVTLRCSPRSGDLSVYWYQQSLDQGLQFLIQYYNGEERAKGNILERFSAQQFPDLHSELNLSSLELGDSALYFCASSVSSGTSGNEQYFGPGTRLTVT.